These 15 T cell receptor beta chains were sequenced from one sample in a study of shared T cell receptors in the human thymus (dated by TCRdb to the early 2020s). The library came from the immunoSEQ multiplex PCR assay. TCRdb limited this immuneACCESS table to in-frame rearrangements with V and J called. A share of clones is missing; checked studies link under half to unresolved V genes, and the rest is unexplained. Recorded for this sample are 700,000 or so clones; 80% to 90% of them occurred a single time. The ten largest clonotypes hold roughly 0.01% of the sample. The same sample was also used in a study of human thymus T cells.

The sequenced sample consisted of thymocytes. All receptors come from a girl younger than two with a congenital heart defect. Donor details come from another sample of the same person, matched by shared clones.

The gene calls are TRBV30 and TRBJ2-2; D not certain. The CDR3 runs to 12 residues. Per the germline V gene, CDR1 is GTSNPN and CDR2 is SVGIG (reference sequence). Deletions cut 7 bases from V and 7 bases from J, with 13 bases between. This chain's CDR3 is CASRPRIGELFF. For the CDR3, the DNA is TGTGCCTCGCGACCGAGGATCGGGGAGCTGTTTTTT.

The chain couples TRBV7-2 to TRBJ1-5; the match to TRBD1 covers 9 bases. This CDR3 has 18 residues. Germline trimming cut 0 bases from V and 7 bases from J; bases unmatched to any gene: 13. Germline V CDR1 and CDR2: SGHTA, FQGNSA. The DNA for the CDR3 is TGTGCCAGCAGCTTAGCAATCGACGGGACAGGGTTCGGGCAGCCCCAGCATTTT. The encoded protein is CASSLAIDGTGFGQPQHF.

V gene TRBV4-2 combines with J gene TRBJ2-3; 7 bases agree with TRBD2. Germline CDR1 is LGHNA and CDR2 is YNFKEQ. The CDR3 is 16 amino acids. The junction had 7 bases not matched to a gene; V was cut back by 1 base and J by 3 bases. The CDR3 region is CASSQVLAGVTDTQYF. The CDR3, as DNA: TGTGCCAGCAGCCAAGTTCTTGCGGGGGTGACAGATACGCAGTATTTT.

This clone was recorded only once. The chain uses TRBV9 and TRBJ2-2, with 11 bases fitting TRBD2. V dropped 0 bases and J dropped 4; count of bases not matched to a gene: 11. The CDR3 is made up of 19 amino acids. Germline values: CDR1 SGDLS, CDR2 YYNGEE. The CDR3 DNA follows: TGTGCCAGCAGCGTAGTTCCCTATTTAGCGGGGGGGTTCACCGGGGAGCTGTTTTTT. This gives the protein CASSVVPYLAGGFTGELFF.

This chain joins TRBV27 and TRBJ1-2; TRBD1 aligns across 7 bases. CDR1 MNHEY and CDR2 SMNVEV come from the germline V gene (reference sequence). There are 14 residues in the CDR3. With 6 bases clipped from V and 4 bases from J, the junction kept 8 bases outside the gene matches. CDR3 loop: CASSSRDSFYGYTF. The CDR3 DNA reads as TGTGCCAGCAGCTCCCGGGACAGCTTCTATGGCTACACCTTC.

This rearrangement joins TRBV19 to TRBJ1-2, with no clear D. Trimming cost V 6 bases and J 8 bases, with 19 bases left between them. The CDR3 runs to 14 residues. Germline V gives CDR1 LNHDA, CDR2 SQIVND (reference sequence). The CDR3 sequence is CASSLTGERGGYTF. CDR3 nucleotide sequence: TGTGCCAGTAGCCTAACCGGGGAGCGCGGGGGCTACACCTTC.

The gene calls are TRBV5-1 and TRBJ2-3; D might be TRBD2 (6 bases). CDR1 and CDR2 (germline): SGHRS, YFSETQ. Trimming pared 9 bases from V and 2 bases from J, leaving 16 bases between. The length of the CDR3 is 14 residues. The CDR3 is CATAPGTYTDTQYF. CDR3 in DNA: TGCGCCACCGCGCCCGGGACTTACACAGATACGCAGTATTTT.

V gene TRBV5-1 combines with J gene TRBJ2-1, with D possibly matching TRBD2 (6 bases). The germline V gene encodes CDR1 SGHRS and CDR2 YFSETQ. Trimming cost V 4 bases and J 13 bases, with 18 bases left between them. The CDR3 extends over 13 amino acids. The CDR3 loop is CASSIQRVGSQFF. The CDR3 region has the DNA TGCGCCAGCAGCATCCAGCGGGTAGGATCACAGTTCTTC.

The chain employs TRBV13 and TRBJ2-7; D call uncertain. The CDR3 runs 16 residues. Germline V gives CDR1 PRHDT, CDR2 FYEKMQ (reference sequence). The V end was cut by 0 bases, the J end by 0 bases, with 12 bases between. DNA for the CDR3: TGTGCCAGCAGCTTAGGCCTGGTATTAGACTCCTACGAGCAGTACTTC. Its protein product is CASSLGLVLDSYEQYF.

V gene TRBV15 combines with J gene TRBJ1-1, with D possibly being TRBD1 (6 bases). The CDR3 spans 15 residues. Germline assignment: CDR1 LNHNV and CDR2 YYDKDF (reference sequence). The V end lost 1 base, the J end lost 6 bases, and 15 bases lay between the germline ends. The CDR3 protein is CATSRVGGAGPEAFF. The CDR3 region has the DNA TGTGCCACCAGCAGAGTTGGGGGGGCTGGCCCTGAAGCTTTCTTT. Using reference TRBV15 and TRBJ1-1 for the parts outside the CDR3, the full variable domain is DAMVIQNPRYQVTQFGKPVTLSCSQTLNHNVMYWYQQKSSQAPKLLFHYYDKDFNNEADTPDNFQSRRPNTSFCFLDIRSPGLGDTAMYLCATSRVGGAGPEAFFGQGTRLTVV.

This chain connects TRBV6-1 to TRBJ2-5, with 8 bases that match TRBD2. With V trimmed by 1 base and J by 5 bases, 9 bases remained unmatched. The germline CDR1 and CDR2 sequences are MNHNS and SASEGT. This CDR3 is 16 amino acids long. The DNA of the CDR3 is TGTGCCAGCAGTGAAGAAGGGCGGGGGGTTAACGAGACCCAGTACTTC. Its translation is CASSEEGRGVNETQYF.

This clone appeared a few times. This rearrangement joins TRBV27 to TRBJ1-2, with D maybe TRBD1 (6 bases). Germline assignment: CDR1 MNHEY and CDR2 SMNVEV (reference sequence). The V end was cut by 4 bases, the J end by 4 bases, with 16 bases between. This CDR3 is 15 amino acids long. CDR3 in DNA: TGTGCCAGCAGTTCCGCTCGCAGGGGCTGCTATGGCTACACCTTC. It translates to CASSSARRGCYGYTF.

V and J are TRBV28 and TRBJ2-2, with TRBD1 matching 8 bases. The V gene's germline CDR1 is MDHEN and CDR2 SYDVKM. CDR3 length equals 14 residues. The V segment lost 4 bases and the J segment 7 bases; nucleotides outside the gene matches: 5. DNA of the CDR3: TGTGCCAGCAGTTCAGGGGGCGACTACGGGGAGCTGTTTTTT. It encodes CASSSGGDYGELFF.

V gene TRBV19 combines with J gene TRBJ1-3; a weak D match, TRBD1 (5 bases). Trimming stripped 4 bases from V and 2 bases from J, with 9 bases between. CDR1 and CDR2 (germline): LNHDA, SQIVND (reference sequence). CDR3 length equals 14 residues. CDR3: CASSKRQPGNTIYF. The CDR3 nucleotides read TGTGCCAGTAGTAAACGACAGCCTGGAAACACCATATATTTT. Looking up the rest from reference TRBV19 and TRBJ1-3 gives the full variable domain: DGGITQSPKYLFRKEGQNVTLSCEQNLNHDAMYWYRQDPGQGLRLIYYSQIVNDFQKGDIAEGYSVSREKKESFPLTVTSAQKNPTAFYLCASSKRQPGNTIYFGEGSWLTVV.

The chain uses TRBV28 and TRBJ1-2, with no clear D. The length of the CDR3 is 14 residues. Germline lookup yields CDR1 MDHEN and CDR2 SYDVKM. Trimming removed 4 bases from V and 8 bases from J, with 17 bases in between. DNA for the CDR3: TGTGCCAGCAGTTCCCCCCCCGGGGTGGAAGGCTACACCTTC. Its translation is CASSSPPGVEGYTF.